This TCR beta chain was obtained from a study of PD-1 blockade in mismatch repair-deficient tumors. TCRdb's copy holds only in-frame clones and misses some; the assay was immunoSEQ multiplex PCR. The profile shows under 150,000 clones, about 88% of them singletons. This CDR3 region has 14 residues. CDR1 and CDR2 from the germline V gene are GTSNPN and SVGIG (reference sequence). V was clipped by 5 bases and J by 7 bases; unmatched bases: 8. The chain links TRBV30 to TRBJ2-4; TRBD2 agrees at 10 bases. The sequenced sample was peripheral blood, obtained 44 weeks after starting pembrolizumab. This clonotype was sampled from an adult with mismatch repair-deficient cancer. CDR3 DNA: TGTGCCTGGGGACTAGCGGCCAACGGGAACATTCAGTACTTC. Translation: CAWGLAANGNIQYF.